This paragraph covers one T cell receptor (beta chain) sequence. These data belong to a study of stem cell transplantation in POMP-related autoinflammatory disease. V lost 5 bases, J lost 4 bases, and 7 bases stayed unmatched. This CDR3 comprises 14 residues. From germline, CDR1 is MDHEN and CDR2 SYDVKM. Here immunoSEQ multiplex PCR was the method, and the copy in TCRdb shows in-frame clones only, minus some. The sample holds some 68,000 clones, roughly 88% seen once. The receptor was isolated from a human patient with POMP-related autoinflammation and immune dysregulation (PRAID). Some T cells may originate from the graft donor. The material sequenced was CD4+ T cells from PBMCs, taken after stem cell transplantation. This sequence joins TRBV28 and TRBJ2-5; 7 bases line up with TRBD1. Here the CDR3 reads CASSPQGTGETQYF. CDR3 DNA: TGTGCCAGCAGTCCACAGGGGACGGGAGAGACCCAGTACTTC. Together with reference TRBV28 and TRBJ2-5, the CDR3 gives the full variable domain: DVKVTQSSRYLVKRTGEKVFLECVQDMDHENMFWYRQDPGLGLRLIYFSYDVKMKEKGDIPEGYSVSREKKERFSLILESASTNQTSMYLCASSPQGTGETQYFGPGTRLLVL.